This T cell receptor beta chain comes out of a study of siplizumab effects on memory and regulatory T cells. The CDR3 runs 14 residues. V was clipped by 0 bases and J by 2 bases, with 8 bases between them. CDR1 and CDR2 (germline): LGHNA, YSLEER. The study's findings and limits: Where siplizumab was present, mappable alloreactive CD4+ clones averaged 68.8% Treg-derived, compared with 25% to 30% in controls.

Of note for this clone: The antigen is unknown. The sample contains more than one DNA sequence encoding this CDR3.

Only in-frame clones appear in the TCRdb table, and some are missing; sequencing was by immunoSEQ multiplex PCR. The data show roughly 60,000 clones, about 96% seen once. The sample comprised naive CD8+ T cells sorted from blood. The chain employs TRBV4-3 and TRBJ2-7; tentatively, D is TRBD1 (5 bases). The source of this sequence is a human donor in good health. This CDR3 is CASSQDQGTYEQYF. Written as DNA, the CDR3 is TGCGCCAGCAGCCAAGATCAGGGAACCTACGAGCAGTACTTC.